This T cell receptor beta chain is from a study of control samples from healthy donors and cancer patients. The V end lost 2 bases, the J end lost 7 bases, and 9 bases lay between the germline ends. Germline V gene sequence: CDR1 MNHEY, CDR2 SVGAGI. This CDR3 spans 13 amino acids. Produced via immunoSEQ multiplex PCR; TCRdb's table is partial and in-frame only. The table shows 20,000 to 30,000 clones, with around 83% occurring only once. The sequenced sample consisted of PBMCs. This rearrangement joins TRBV6-5 to TRBJ1-3; D is possibly TRBD1 (5 bases). This clonotype originated in a man aged 55 to 70 with colorectal cancer. The CDR3: CASSYDGGNTIYF. CDR3 nucleotide sequence: TGTGCCAGCAGTTACGATGGGGGTAACACCATATATTTT.